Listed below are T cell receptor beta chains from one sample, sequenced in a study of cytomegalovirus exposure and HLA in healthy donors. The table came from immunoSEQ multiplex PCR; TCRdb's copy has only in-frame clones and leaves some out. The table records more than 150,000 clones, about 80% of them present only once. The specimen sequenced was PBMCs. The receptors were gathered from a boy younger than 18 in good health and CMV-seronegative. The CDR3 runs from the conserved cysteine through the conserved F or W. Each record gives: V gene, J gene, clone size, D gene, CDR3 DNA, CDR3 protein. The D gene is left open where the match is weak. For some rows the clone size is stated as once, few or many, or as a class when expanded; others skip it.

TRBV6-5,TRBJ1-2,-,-,TGTGCCAGCAGTTACTCGGGACATCTAAGCGGCTACACCTTC,CASSYSGHLSGYTF
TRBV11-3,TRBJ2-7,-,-,TGTGCCAGCAGCTTAGGCAATGTTGGGCTAATCTACGAGCAGTACTTC,CASSLGNVGLIYEQYF
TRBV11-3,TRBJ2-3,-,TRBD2,TGTGCCAGCAGCCGACGGGGGACTAGCGGAACAGATACGCAGTATTTT,CASSRRGTSGTDTQYF
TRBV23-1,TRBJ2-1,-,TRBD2,TGCGCCAGCAGTCAGGACAGCGGGAGGCACAATGAGCAGTTCTTC,CASSQDSGRHNEQFF
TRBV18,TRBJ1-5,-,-,TGTGCCAGCTCCCCTGGACAGTTTAGCAATCAGCCCCAGCATTTT,CASSPGQFSNQPQHF
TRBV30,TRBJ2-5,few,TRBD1,TGTGCCTGGTCCGGGACAGGGGGTCAAGAGACCCAGTACTTC,CAWSGTGGQETQYF
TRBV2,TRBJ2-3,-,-,TGTGCCAGCAGGTTCCCACGACTGATGACTAGCACAGATACGCAGTATTTT,CASRFPRLMTSTDTQYF
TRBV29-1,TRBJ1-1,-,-,TGCAGCGCCTCGGGAGGGGGCACTGAAGCTTTCTTT,CSASGGGTEAFF
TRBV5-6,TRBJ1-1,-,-,TGTGCCAGCAGCTTTCAGTACACTGAAGCTTTCTTT,CASSFQYTEAFF
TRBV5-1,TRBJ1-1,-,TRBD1,TGCGCCAGCAGTTCGAAACAACAGGGGGTGGGGACTGAAGCTTTCTTT,CASSSKQQGVGTEAFF
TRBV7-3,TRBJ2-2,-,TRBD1,TGTGCCAGCAGCTGGCGACAGGGCTCGGGCGGGGAGCTGTTTTTT,CASSWRQGSGGELFF
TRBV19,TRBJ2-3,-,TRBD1,TGTGCCAGTAGTATAACATCCGGGACAGGGTCGGGAGATACGCAGTATTTT,CASSITSGTGSGDTQYF
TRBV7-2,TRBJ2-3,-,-,TGTGCCAGCAGCTTACCTAGCACAGATACGCAGTATTTT,CASSLPSTDTQYF
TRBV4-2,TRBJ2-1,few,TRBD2,TGTGCCAGCAGCCAAGCTCTGCGGCGGGAGTACTACAATGAGCAGTTCTTC,CASSQALRREYYNEQFF
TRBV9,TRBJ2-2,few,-,TGTGCCAGCAGCGTAGATATCACCGGGGAGCTGTTTTTT,CASSVDITGELFF
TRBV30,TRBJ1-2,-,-,TGTGCCTGGAGTGGCAGGGCGTCAATTCGTGGCTACACCTTC,CAWSGRASIRGYTF
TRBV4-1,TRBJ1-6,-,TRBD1,TGCGCCAGCAGCCAAGAAAGGATTGGGACAGGGCATTCACCCCTCCACTTT,CASSQERIGTGHSPLHF
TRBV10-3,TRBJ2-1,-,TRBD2,TGTGCCATCTCGAGAAGCGGGGAAACCTACAATGAGCAGTTCTTC,CAISRSGETYNEQFF
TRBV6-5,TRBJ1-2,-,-,TGTGCCAGCAGTTACTCCAGGGTCAACCTTTACTATGGCTACACCTTC,CASSYSRVNLYYGYTF
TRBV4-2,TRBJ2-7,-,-,TGTGCCAGCAGCCACGAATGGGCAGGGGATGGTATGGAGCAGTACTTC,CASSHEWAGDGMEQYF
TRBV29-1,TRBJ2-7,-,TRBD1,TGCAGCGTTAAACCGGGACAGGGTAACTACGAGCAGTACTTC,CSVKPGQGNYEQYF
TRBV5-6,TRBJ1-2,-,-,TGTGCCAGCAGCGCGGGACGTAGCTATGGCTACACCTTC,CASSAGRSYGYTF
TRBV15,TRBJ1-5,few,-,TGTGCCACCAGCAGTAGGACATCGGGGGGCCAGACCCAGCATTTT,CATSSRTSGGQTQHF